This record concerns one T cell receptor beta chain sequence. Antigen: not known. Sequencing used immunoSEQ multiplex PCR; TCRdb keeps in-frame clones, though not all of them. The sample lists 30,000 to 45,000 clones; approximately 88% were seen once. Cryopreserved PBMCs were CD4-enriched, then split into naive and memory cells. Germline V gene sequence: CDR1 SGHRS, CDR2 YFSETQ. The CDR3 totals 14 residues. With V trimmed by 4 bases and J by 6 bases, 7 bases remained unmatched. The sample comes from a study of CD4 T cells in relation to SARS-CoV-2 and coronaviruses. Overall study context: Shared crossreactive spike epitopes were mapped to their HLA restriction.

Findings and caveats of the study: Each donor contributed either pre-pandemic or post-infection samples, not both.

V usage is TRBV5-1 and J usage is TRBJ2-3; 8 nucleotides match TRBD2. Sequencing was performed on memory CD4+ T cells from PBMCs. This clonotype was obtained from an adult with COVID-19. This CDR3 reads CASSLRGVDDTQYF. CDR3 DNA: TGCGCCAGCAGCCTGCGGGGGGTAGACGATACGCAGTATTTT. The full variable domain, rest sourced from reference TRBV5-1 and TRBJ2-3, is KAGVTQTPRYLIKTRGQQVTLSCSPISGHRSVSWYQQTPGQGLQFLFEYFSETQRNKGNFPGRFSGRQFSNSRSEMNVSTLELGDSALYLCASSLRGVDDTQYFGPGTRLTVL.